This TCR beta chain derives from a study of spatial heterogeneity in lung cancer. General study points: How many expanded intratumoral alpha and beta TCRs were present tracked the tumor mutation count, which was a count of nonsynonymous mutations.

Time point here: sample taken at primary tumor resection. Turning to this clonotype: The antigen is unknown.

Germline CDR1 WSHSY, CDR2 SAAADI. This CDR3 region has 11 residues. V was clipped by 0 bases and J by 4 bases, with 1 base between them. TCRdb itself ran the 5' RACE reads through MiXCR, one entry per CDR3 protein. The sample includes about 2,700 distinct CDR3 sequences, about 6.2% seen only once; the top ten take around a third. The receptor comes from a male donor with early-stage non-small cell lung cancer. The V gene is TRBV10-2, the J gene TRBJ2-7; no reliable D call. The specimen comprised lung tumor tissue, sampled at surgery. CDR3 nucleotides: TGCGCCAGCAGTGAGTCTTACGAGCAGTACTTC. Translation gives CASSESYEQYF.